This T cell receptor (beta chain) originates from a study of blood T cell repertoires in COVID-19. The CDR3 extends over 12 amino acids. V was shortened by 1 base and J by 4 bases, with 5 bases between the two germline ends. Looked up from germline, CDR1 is MDHEN and CDR2 is SYDVKM. Sequencing was performed with immunoSEQ multiplex PCR; in TCRdb, only in-frame clones are kept and a portion is missing. The data hold more than 95,000 clones, with more than 70% observed a single time. The sample taken for sequencing was peripheral blood. The chain carries TRBV28 and TRBJ2-7; no clear D gene. The sequence came from a human donor in a cohort sampled during active COVID-19. The CDR3 spells CASSLSPYEQYF. DNA for the CDR3: TGTGCCAGCAGTTTATCCCCGTACGAGCAGTACTTC.